The clone carrying this TCR beta chain showed up many times. Its antigen remains unknown. The CDR3 loop spans 14 amino acids. The V and J ends lost 0 bases and 6 bases, in that order; junction bases with no gene match: 4. The germline V gene has CDR1 MGHRA and CDR2 YSYEKL. This entry is derived from a study of T cells after yellow fever vaccination. MiXCR, applied by TCRdb to the 5' RACE reads, yields one record per CDR3 protein. This table holds about 300,000 distinct CDR3 sequences, around 7% found once. The study, taken as a whole, reports: The booster response re-showed most primary clones: around 96% CD4, almost 90% CD8.

This TCR was recovered from a man aged 18 to 30 who received the YFV17D yellow fever vaccine. The source was PBMCs, collected about 49 days after the first yellow fever vaccination. The genes are TRBV4-1 and TRBJ1-1; 7 positions agree with TRBD1. CDR3 DNA: TGCGCCAGCAGCCAAGACAGGGGGATAGCTGAAGCTTTCTTT. Protein product: CASSQDRGIAEAFF.